A single sample is the source of the 20 T cell receptor beta chains below, sequenced in a study of T cell responses to AZD1222 COVID-19 vaccine. Data came from immunoSEQ multiplex PCR; TCRdb stores just in-frame clones and leaves some out. The sample shows some 140,000 clones, approximately 92% of them seen only once. Here the sequenced sample was peripheral blood, taken on day 0 of AZD1222 vaccination. All receptors derive from an adult in good health.

The genes are TRBV5-1 and TRBJ1-4, with TRBD1 identical over 9 bases. Germline lookup yields CDR1 SGHRS and CDR2 YFSETQ. V was pared by 5 bases and J by 8 bases, with 13 bases of the junction left unmatched. The CDR3 covers 16 residues. The CDR3 protein is CASSLEGGQGREKLFF. DNA for the CDR3: TGCGCCAGCAGTCTGGAGGGGGGACAGGGTCGAGAAAAACTGTTTTTT.

The rearrangement joins TRBV30 to TRBJ2-7; a weak D match, TRBD2 (6 bases). Germline loops: CDR1 GTSNPN, CDR2 SVGIG (reference sequence). The CDR3 covers 14 residues. V lost 0 bases and J lost 6, with 15 bases in between. The CDR3 DNA sequence: TGTGCCTGGAGTGTACGGAGGGGAGAAGGCGAGCAGTACTTC. As protein: CAWSVRRGEGEQYF.

The V gene is TRBV11-2, the J gene TRBJ1-4; tentative D call: TRBD1 (5 bases). This CDR3 spans 17 amino acids. V lost 1 base and J lost 3, with 15 bases in between. CDR1 is SGHAT, CDR2 FQNNGV, per germline. The CDR3 reads CASSLGYWGESNEKLFF. The CDR3 region has the DNA TGTGCCAGCAGCTTAGGCTATTGGGGGGAGTCTAATGAAAAACTGTTTTTT. The full variable domain, completed using reference TRBV11-2 and TRBJ1-4, is EAGVAQSPRYKIIEKRQSVAFWCNPISGHATLYWYQQILGQGPKLLIQFQNNGVVDDSQLPKDRFSAERLKGVDSTLKIQPAKLEDSAVYLCASSLGYWGESNEKLFFGSGTQLSVL.

This rearrangement joins TRBV3-1 (or the pseudogene TRBV3-2) to TRBJ1-4; D is unclear. The CDR3 spans 16 residues. Per germline, CDR1 LGHDT and CDR2 YNNKEL (reference sequence). The V and J ends lost 1 base and 4 bases respectively, with 13 bases between them. The CDR3 sequence: CASSQGAPNGNEKLFF. The CDR3 coding sequence is TGTGCCAGCAGCCAAGGGGCCCCGAATGGTAATGAAAAACTGTTTTTT.

This chain connects TRBV28 to TRBJ1-3; the D is unclear. CDR3 size: 11 residues. V was pared by 10 bases and J by 4 bases, with 8 bases between. Germline V gives CDR1 MDHEN, CDR2 SYDVKM. The CDR3 region is CATLWGNTIYF. In DNA form, the CDR3 reads TGTGCCACCCTGTGGGGAAACACCATATATTTT. The variable domain in full, with the rest retrieved from reference TRBV28 and TRBJ1-3, is DVKVTQSSRYLVKRTGEKVFLECVQDMDHENMFWYRQDPGLGLRLIYFSYDVKMKEKGDIPEGYSVSREKKERFSLILESASTNQTSMYLCATLWGNTIYFGEGSWLTVV.

The chain recombines TRBV28 with TRBJ1-4; tentative D call: TRBD1 (5 bases). Per germline, CDR1 MDHEN and CDR2 SYDVKM. The CDR3 is made up of 13 amino acids. V lost 3 bases and J 7 bases, leaving 9 bases between the germline ends. CDR3 amino acids: CASSLFRGEKLFF. The CDR3 DNA follows: TGTGCCAGCAGTTTGTTTAGGGGTGAAAAACTGTTTTTT.

This chain uses TRBV19 with TRBJ2-1, with 7 bases aligning to TRBD2. The J segment lost 0 bases and the V segment lost 6 bases, leaving 2 bases of the junction unmatched. Germline V lookup: CDR1 LNHDA, CDR2 SQIVND (reference sequence). CDR3 length equals 14 residues. The CDR3 DNA follows: TGTGCCAGTAGAGCGGGATTCTCCTACAATGAGCAGTTCTTC. Its translation is CASRAGFSYNEQFF.

This rearrangement joins TRBV5-1 to TRBJ2-5; 7 nucleotides line up with TRBD1. In germline, CDR1 is SGHRS, CDR2 YFSETQ. The junction had 5 bases not matched to a gene; V was cut back by 4 bases and J by 2 bases. This CDR3 has 14 residues. The CDR3 protein is CASSLWTGQETQYF. Written as DNA, the CDR3 is TGCGCCAGCAGCCTGTGGACAGGACAAGAGACCCAGTACTTC.

The chain has TRBV5-1 and TRBJ2-1; TRBD1 is a possible D gene (5 bases). V lost 4 bases to trimming and J lost 10 bases, with 36 bases between them. Germline CDR1 reads SGHRS; CDR2 reads YFSETQ. This CDR3 is built from 20 residues. CDR3 protein: CASSGNLPSSLGSLRGEQFF. CDR3 coding DNA: TGCGCCAGCAGCGGGAACTTACCTTCCTCCCTGGGGTCCCTTAGGGGCGAGCAGTTCTTC.

The chain employs TRBV7-2 and TRBJ2-5; D is uncertain. Germline V CDR1 and CDR2: SGHTA, FQGNSA. The CDR3 is 12 amino acids. V was clipped by 4 bases and J by 7 bases, with 10 bases between them. CDR3 sequence reads: CASSSITWTQYF. CDR3 DNA sequence: TGTGCCAGCAGCTCCATAACTTGGACCCAGTACTTC. Variable domain in full (rest from reference TRBV7-2 and TRBJ2-5): GAGVSQSPSNKVTEKGKDVELRCDPISGHTALYWYRQSLGQGLEFLIYFQGNSAPDKSGLPSDRFSAERTGGSVSTLTIQRTQQEDSAVYLCASSSITWTQYFGPGTRLLVL.

This sequence joins TRBV19 and TRBJ2-1; 7 bases map to TRBD2. Trimming removed 5 bases from V and 5 bases from J; junction bases left unmatched: 6. The CDR3 covers 14 residues. The germline V gene encodes CDR1 LNHDA and CDR2 SQIVND (reference sequence). The CDR3 nucleotides are TGTGCCAGTAGTCCCCAAGCGGGAAACAATGAGCAGTTCTTC. This sequence encodes CASSPQAGNNEQFF.

This clone has a count of ten or more. The gene calls are TRBV5-6 and TRBJ2-3; 7 positions match TRBD1. The CDR3 extends over 13 amino acids. Per the germline V gene, CDR1 is SGHDT and CDR2 is YYEEEE. V shed 5 bases, J shed 4 bases, and the junction held 4 bases outside the gene matches. CDR3 bases: TGTGCCAGCAGGCCCGGGACAGCAGATACGCAGTATTTT. It specifies CASRPGTADTQYF. The full variable domain, in which reference TRBV5-6 and TRBJ2-3 provide the parts outside the CDR3, is DAGVTQSPTHLIKTRGQQVTLRCSPKSGHDTVSWYQQALGQGPQFIFQYYEEEERQRGNFPDRFSGHQFPNYSSELNVNALLLGDSALYLCASRPGTADTQYFGPGTRLTVL.

V usage is TRBV18 and J usage is TRBJ1-1; perhaps TRBD1 as D (5 bases). The CDR3 sequence is 14 residues long. The germline V gene encodes CDR1 KGHSH and CDR2 LQKENI. Trimming removed 3 bases from V and 3 bases from J, with 11 bases in between. The DNA for the CDR3 is TGTGCCAGCTCACCCCTCCGGGGGGACACTGAAGCTTTCTTT. This sequence encodes CASSPLRGDTEAFF.

The chain uses TRBV20-1 and TRBJ2-3, with D hard to call. Germline CDR1 reads DFQATT; CDR2 reads SNEGSKA (reference sequence). With 6 bases removed from V and 6 bases from J, the gap between germline ends came to 10 bases. This CDR3 is 11 amino acids long. The CDR3 is CSATLVDTQYF. In DNA, the CDR3 is TGCAGTGCCACACTTGTTGATACGCAGTATTTT.

V is TRBV9 and J is TRBJ2-7, with 8 nucleotides matching TRBD1. V was clipped by 1 base and J by 4 bases; unmatched bases: 7. The CDR3 runs 15 residues. Looked up from germline, CDR1 is SGDLS and CDR2 is YYNGEE. CDR3 in amino acids: CASSVHDRGLYEQYF. The DNA of the CDR3 is TGTGCCAGCAGCGTACACGACAGGGGTCTTTACGAGCAGTACTTC. Supplemented by reference TRBV9 and TRBJ2-7, the full variable domain reads DSGVTQTPKHLITATGQRVTLRCSPRSGDLSVYWYQQSLDQGLQFLIQYYNGEERAKGNILERFSAQQFPDLHSELNLSSLELGDSALYFCASSVHDRGLYEQYFGPGTRLTVT.

The V call is TRBV3-1 (or the pseudogene TRBV3-2), the J call TRBJ2-1; TRBD2 agrees at 12 bases. Per germline, CDR1 LGHDT and CDR2 YNNKEL (reference sequence). The trim removed 4 bases at V and 9 bases at J, leaving 7 bases unmatched. The length of the CDR3 is 15 residues. CDR3 nucleotides: TGTGCCAGCAGCCCCAAGACTAGCGGGAGAGGTGAGCAGTTCTTC. Its translation: CASSPKTSGRGEQFF.

This clone was observed many times. The chain has TRBV4-1 and TRBJ2-3, with a possible D match to TRBD2 (5 bases). This CDR3 contains 17 residues. Trimming removed 1 base from V and 0 bases from J, with 14 bases in between. CDR1 MGHRA and CDR2 YSYEKL come from the germline V gene. The DNA of the CDR3 is TGCGCCAGCAGCCAAGCCGGTGGGCGGACTAGCACAGATACGCAGTATTTT. This encodes CASSQAGGRTSTDTQYF.

This clone was counted only a few times. The J gene is TRBJ1-2, the V gene TRBV21-1. TRBV21-1 corresponds to a pseudogene. This CDR3 is built from 14 residues. The CDR3, as DNA: TGTGCCAGCAGCCGGCGAGAGGGTACGGATGGCTACACCTTC. Translation gives CASSRREGTDGYTF.

The chain combines TRBV15 with TRBJ2-7; the D gene could be TRBD1 or TRBD2 (5 bases each). Trimming took 0 bases from V and 0 from J, leaving 9 bases between them. There are 15 residues in the CDR3. Germline values: CDR1 LNHNV, CDR2 YYDKDF (reference sequence). The CDR3 here is CATSRDWGFSYEQYF. As DNA, the CDR3 is TGTGCCACCAGCAGAGATTGGGGGTTCTCCTACGAGCAGTACTTC.

Worth noting for this clone: Sequence at one end of the junction differs from germline and may be a read error. This chain uses TRBV4-2 with TRBJ2-1; TRBD2 agrees at 8 bases. CDR1 and CDR2 from the germline V gene are LGHNA and YNFKEQ. CDR3 size: 14 residues. CDR3 sequence: CASTQGTSNNEQFF. CDR3 sequence (DNA): TGTGCCAGCACCCAAGGGACTAGTAACAATGAGCAGTTCTTC.